The next 10 T cell receptor beta chains were all read from a single sample in a study of Graves' ophthalmopathy and Graves' hyperthyroidism. For repertoire sequencing, the TCR beta CDR3 regions were amplified from RNA transcripts. The library came from an HTBI-primed first-round RT-PCR and a second-round multiplex PCR. TCRdb ran MiXCR on the multiplex PCR reads and lists one entry per CDR3 protein. Of under 350,000 distinct CDR3 sequences in the sample, about 17% were seen once. The sequenced sample consisted of peripheral blood. All receptors derive from an adult man with Graves' ophthalmopathy.

This clonotype occurred a few times. This chain uses TRBV5-1 with TRBJ2-2, with 10 nucleotides matching TRBD2. The V segment lost 0 bases and the J segment 7 bases; nucleotides outside the gene matches: 6. This CDR3 has 16 residues. Germline V gives CDR1 SGHRS, CDR2 YFSETQ. Here the CDR3 DNA reads TGCGCCAGCAGCTTGGTGTCTAGCGGGAGCGGCGGGGAGCTGTTTTTT. Translation: CASSLVSSGSGGELFF.

The V and J genes are TRBV6-1 and TRBJ1-1; D call uncertain. Trimming removed 7 bases from V and 4 bases from J, with 7 bases in between. This CDR3 region has 11 residues. Germline V gene sequence: CDR1 MNHNS, CDR2 SASEGT. In DNA, the CDR3 is TGTGCCAGCACTCCGATCACTGAAGCTTTCTTT. Its translation is CASTPITEAFF.

The V gene is TRBV6-5, the J gene TRBJ1-5, with D unclear. This CDR3 region has 13 residues. V was cut by 2 bases and J by 5 bases, with 7 bases left in between. CDR1 is MNHEY and CDR2 is SVGAGI in the germline V gene. The CDR3 loop reads CASSYTQDQPQHF. CDR3 coding DNA: TGTGCCAGCAGTTACACGCAAGATCAGCCCCAGCATTTT.

This clonotype has a count of ten or more. This rearrangement joins TRBV12-3 or TRBV12-4 to TRBJ2-7, with D maybe TRBD1 (5 bases). The V gene lost 7 bases and the J gene lost 4 bases, with 14 bases spanning the gap. The CDR3 covers 13 residues. The CDR3 nucleotides read TGTGCCAGCATTGGGATAGGGGAATACGAGCAGTACTTC. This sequence encodes CASIGIGEYEQYF.

This clonotype was observed many times. The rearrangement links TRBV19 to TRBJ2-6, with D possibly TRBD1 on 6 matching bases. Trimming took off 1 base at V and 1 base at J, with 8 bases between the two ends. CDR3 length equals 16 residues. Germline V gene lookup returns CDR1 LNHDA and CDR2 SQIVND (reference sequence). The CDR3 reads CASSIGDKSGANVLTF. The CDR3 bases are TGTGCCAGTAGTATAGGGGACAAATCTGGGGCCAACGTCCTGACTTTC. Variable domain in full (rest from reference TRBV19 and TRBJ2-6): DGGITQSPKYLFRKEGQNVTLSCEQNLNHDAMYWYRQDPGQGLRLIYYSQIVNDFQKGDIAEGYSVSREKKESFPLTVTSAQKNPTAFYLCASSIGDKSGANVLTFGAGSRLTVL.

A remark on this clonotype: A read error may produce the germline difference seen at one junction end. The CDR3 coding sequence is TGTGCCAGCATCTTAGTTGAGTATGGCTACATCTTC. This encodes CASILVEYGYIF. The chain employs TRBV7-2 and TRBJ1-2; D uncertain. The CDR3 extends over 12 amino acids. Germline CDR1 reads SGHTA; CDR2 reads FQGNSA.

This chain links TRBV5-1 with TRBJ2-7, with TRBD2 identical over 16 bases. The CDR3 covers 17 residues. V dropped 3 bases and J dropped 4; count of bases not matched to a gene: 7. Germline assignment: CDR1 SGHRS and CDR2 YFSETQ. The CDR3 is CASSWKGLAGGVYEQYF. The DNA of the CDR3 is TGCGCCAGCAGCTGGAAGGGACTAGCGGGAGGGGTATACGAGCAGTACTTC.

Many counts were recorded for this clonotype. The chain carries TRBV6-5 and TRBJ2-7, with D perhaps TRBD1 (5 bases). Trimming pared 0 bases from V and 4 bases from J, leaving 13 bases between. This CDR3 comprises 15 residues. The germline CDR1 and CDR2 sequences are MNHEY and SVGAGI. CDR3 DNA: TGTGCCAGCAGTTACTCGAACCCGCCAGGGTACGAGCAGTACTTC. Amino acid sequence: CASSYSNPPGYEQYF.

This clonotype was found many times. The chain carries TRBV18 and TRBJ2-5; TRBD1 matches 9 bases. V was clipped by 1 base and J by 4 bases; unmatched bases: 1. Germline V gene data show CDR1 as KGHSH and CDR2 as LQKENI. The CDR3 is 14 amino acids. The DNA for the CDR3 is TGTGCCAGCTCACCACAGACAGGGGGAGAGACCCAGTACTTC. Translation: CASSPQTGGETQYF. Supplemented by reference TRBV18 and TRBJ2-5, the full variable domain reads NAGVMQNPRHLVRRRGQEARLRCSPMKGHSHVYWYRQLPEEGLKFMVYLQKENIIDESGMPKERFSAEFPKEGPSILRIQQVVRGDSAAYFCASSPQTGGETQYFGPGTRLLVL.

In this sample, this clonotype turned up many times. The rearrangement uses TRBV5-1 and TRBJ2-7, with TRBD1 identical over 8 bases. Germline assignment: CDR1 SGHRS and CDR2 YFSETQ. The V gene end was trimmed by 3 bases and the J gene end by 0 bases; junction bases not matched to a gene: 5. The CDR3 consists of 15 residues. CDR3 coding DNA: TGCGCCAGCAGCTCAATGACAGGGGACTCCTACGAGCAGTACTTC. Protein sequence: CASSSMTGDSYEQYF.